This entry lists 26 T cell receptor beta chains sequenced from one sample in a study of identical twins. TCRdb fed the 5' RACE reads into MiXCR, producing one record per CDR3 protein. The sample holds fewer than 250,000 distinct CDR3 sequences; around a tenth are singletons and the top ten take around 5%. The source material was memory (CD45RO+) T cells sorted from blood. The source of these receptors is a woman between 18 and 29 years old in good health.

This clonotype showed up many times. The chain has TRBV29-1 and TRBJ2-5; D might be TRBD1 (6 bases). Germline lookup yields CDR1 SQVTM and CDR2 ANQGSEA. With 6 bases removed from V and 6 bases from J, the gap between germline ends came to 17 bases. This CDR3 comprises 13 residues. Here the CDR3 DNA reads TGCAGCGTGAACTACAGGGTGAGAAAGACCCAGTACTTC. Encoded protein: CSVNYRVRKTQYF.

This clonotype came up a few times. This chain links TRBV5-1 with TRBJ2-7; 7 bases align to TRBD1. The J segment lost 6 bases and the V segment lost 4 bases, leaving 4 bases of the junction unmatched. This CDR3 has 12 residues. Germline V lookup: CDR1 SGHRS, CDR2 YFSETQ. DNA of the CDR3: TGCGCCAGCAGCGACAGGGAAGGCGAGCAGTACTTC. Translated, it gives CASSDREGEQYF.

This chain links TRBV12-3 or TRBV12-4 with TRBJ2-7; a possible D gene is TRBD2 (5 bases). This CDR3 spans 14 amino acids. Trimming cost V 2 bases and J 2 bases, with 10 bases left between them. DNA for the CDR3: TGTGCCAGCAGTTTAACGGGGTTTACCTACGAGCAGTACTTC. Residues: CASSLTGFTYEQYF.

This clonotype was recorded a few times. Here the CDR3 reads CASSWGQMNTEAFF. The CDR3 nucleotides are TGTGCCAGCAGCTGGGGACAGATGAACACTGAAGCTTTCTTT. The J gene is TRBJ1-1, the V gene TRBV7-2; 7 bases are shared with TRBD1. CDR3 length: 14 residues. From germline, CDR1 is SGHTA and CDR2 FQGNSA. The V and J ends lost 4 bases and 0 bases, in that order; junction bases with no gene match: 2.

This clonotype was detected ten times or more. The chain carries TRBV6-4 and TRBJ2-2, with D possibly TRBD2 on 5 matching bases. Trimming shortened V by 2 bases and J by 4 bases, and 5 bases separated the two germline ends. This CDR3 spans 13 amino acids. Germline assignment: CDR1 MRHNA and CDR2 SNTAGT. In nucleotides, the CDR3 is TGTGCCAGCAGTGACACTAGCACCGGGGAGCTGTTTTTT. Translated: CASSDTSTGELFF.

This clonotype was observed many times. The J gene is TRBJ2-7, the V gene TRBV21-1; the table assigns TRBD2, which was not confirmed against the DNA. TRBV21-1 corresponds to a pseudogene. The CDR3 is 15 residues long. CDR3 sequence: CASSNTSGRSYEQYF. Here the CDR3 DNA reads TGTGCCAGCAGCAACACTAGCGGGCGTTCCTACGAGCAGTACTTC.

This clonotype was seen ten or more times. CDR3 protein: CASSPRWSSGNTIYF. The CDR3, as DNA: TGCGCCAGCAGCCCACGGTGGAGCTCTGGAAACACCATATATTTT. The chain joins TRBV5-1 to TRBJ1-3; D not resolved. Germline V gene lookup returns CDR1 SGHRS and CDR2 YFSETQ. The CDR3 covers 15 residues. V lost 4 bases and J 0 bases, leaving 11 bases between the germline ends.

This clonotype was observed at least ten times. The CDR3 spells CASRRLAGAFGEQFF. The CDR3 DNA sequence: TGTGCCAGCAGACGACTAGCGGGAGCTTTTGGTGAGCAGTTCTTC. This sequence joins TRBV12-3 or TRBV12-4 and TRBJ2-1; 12 nucleotides agree with TRBD2. The junction had 9 bases not matched to a gene; V was cut back by 6 bases and J by 9 bases. The CDR3 sequence is 15 residues long.

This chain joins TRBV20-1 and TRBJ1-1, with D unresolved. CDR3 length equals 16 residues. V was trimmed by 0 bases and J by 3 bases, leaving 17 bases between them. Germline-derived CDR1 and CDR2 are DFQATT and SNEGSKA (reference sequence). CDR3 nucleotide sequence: TGCAGTGCTAGAGATCTGAAGTCGGTCCACCACACTGAAGCTTTCTTT. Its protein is CSARDLKSVHHTEAFF.

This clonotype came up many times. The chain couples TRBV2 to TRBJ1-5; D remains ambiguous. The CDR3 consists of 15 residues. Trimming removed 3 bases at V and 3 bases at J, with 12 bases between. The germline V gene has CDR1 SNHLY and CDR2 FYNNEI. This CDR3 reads CASSDYGRANQPQHF. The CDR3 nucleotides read TGTGCCAGCAGTGACTACGGGCGCGCCAATCAGCCCCAGCATTTT.

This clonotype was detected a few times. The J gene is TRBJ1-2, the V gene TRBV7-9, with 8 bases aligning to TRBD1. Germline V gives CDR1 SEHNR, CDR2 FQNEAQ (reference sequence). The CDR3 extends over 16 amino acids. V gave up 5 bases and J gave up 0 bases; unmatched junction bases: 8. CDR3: CASSLTGGLANYGYTF. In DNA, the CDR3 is TGTGCCAGCAGCCTCACAGGGGGTTTAGCTAACTATGGCTACACCTTC. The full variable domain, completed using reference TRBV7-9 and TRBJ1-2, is DTGVSQNPRHKITKRGQNVTFRCDPISEHNRLYWYRQTLGQGPEFLTYFQNEAQLEKSRLLSDRFSAERPKGSFSTLEIQRTEQGDSAMYLCASSLTGGLANYGYTFGSGTRLTVV.

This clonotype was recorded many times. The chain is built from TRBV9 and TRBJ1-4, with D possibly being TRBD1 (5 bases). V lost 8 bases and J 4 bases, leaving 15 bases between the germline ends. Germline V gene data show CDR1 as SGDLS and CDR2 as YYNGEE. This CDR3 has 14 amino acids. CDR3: CASGGRRFNEKLFF. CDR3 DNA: TGTGCCAGTGGGGGACGGCGCTTTAATGAAAAACTGTTTTTT.

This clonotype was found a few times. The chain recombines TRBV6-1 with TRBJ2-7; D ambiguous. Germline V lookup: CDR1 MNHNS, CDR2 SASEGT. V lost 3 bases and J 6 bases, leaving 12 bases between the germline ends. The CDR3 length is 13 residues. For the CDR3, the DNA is TGTGCCAGCAGTGAGTGGGGAAGTTTCGAGCAGTACTTC. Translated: CASSEWGSFEQYF.

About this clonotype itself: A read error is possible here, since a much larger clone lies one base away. CDR3 sequence (DNA): TGCGCCAGCAGCCAAGTCTCCCGACAGGATTCCTACGAGCAGTACTTC. Translation gives CASSQVSRQDSYEQYF. The genes are TRBV4-3 and TRBJ2-7; the D gene is possibly TRBD1 (6 bases). The CDR3 is made up of 16 amino acids. Germline CDR1 and CDR2: LGHNA and YSLEER. Trimming took off 1 base at V and 1 base at J, with 14 bases between the two ends.

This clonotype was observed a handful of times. CDR3 amino acids: CASRRVPSGNTIYF. CDR3 DNA sequence: TGCGCCAGCCGGAGGGTTCCCTCTGGAAACACCATATATTTT. The V call is TRBV4-3, the J call TRBJ1-3, with D unclear. V dropped 8 bases and J dropped 0 bases, with 11 bases sitting between them. This CDR3 comprises 14 residues. The germline gives CDR1 LGHNA, CDR2 YSLEER.

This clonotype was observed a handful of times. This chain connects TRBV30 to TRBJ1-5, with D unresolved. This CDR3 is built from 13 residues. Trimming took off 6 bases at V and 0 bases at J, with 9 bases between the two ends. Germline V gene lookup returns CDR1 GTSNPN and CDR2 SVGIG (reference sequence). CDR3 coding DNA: TGTGCCTGTTCGACGGGTAGCAATCAGCCCCAGCATTTT. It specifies CACSTGSNQPQHF.

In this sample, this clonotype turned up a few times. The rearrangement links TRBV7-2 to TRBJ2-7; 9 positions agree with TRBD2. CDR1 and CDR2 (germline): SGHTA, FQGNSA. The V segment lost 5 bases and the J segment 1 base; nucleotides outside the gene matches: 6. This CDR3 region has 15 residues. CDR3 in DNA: TGTGCCAGCAGCCAGAGCGGGGGGACATCCTACGAGCAGTACTTC. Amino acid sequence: CASSQSGGTSYEQYF. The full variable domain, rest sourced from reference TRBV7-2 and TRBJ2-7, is GAGVSQSPSNKVTEKGKDVELRCDPISGHTALYWYRQSLGQGLEFLIYFQGNSAPDKSGLPSDRFSAERTGGSVSTLTIQRTQQEDSAVYLCASSQSGGTSYEQYFGPGTRLTVT.

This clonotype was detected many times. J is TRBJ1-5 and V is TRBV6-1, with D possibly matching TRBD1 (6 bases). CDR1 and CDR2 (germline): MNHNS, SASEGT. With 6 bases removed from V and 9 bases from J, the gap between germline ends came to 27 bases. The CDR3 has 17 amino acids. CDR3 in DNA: TGTGCCAGCAGAGACAGGAGGGACAAGTTGGGGTATTCGCCCCAGCATTTT. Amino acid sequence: CASRDRRDKLGYSPQHF.

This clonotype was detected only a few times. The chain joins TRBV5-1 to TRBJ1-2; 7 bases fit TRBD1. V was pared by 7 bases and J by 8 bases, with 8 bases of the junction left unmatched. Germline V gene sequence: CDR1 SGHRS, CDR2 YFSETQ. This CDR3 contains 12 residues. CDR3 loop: CASALQGGGYTF. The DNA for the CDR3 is TGCGCCAGCGCCCTCCAGGGGGGCGGCTACACCTTC. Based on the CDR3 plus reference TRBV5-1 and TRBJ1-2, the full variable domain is KAGVTQTPRYLIKTRGQQVTLSCSPISGHRSVSWYQQTPGQGLQFLFEYFSETQRNKGNFPGRFSGRQFSNSRSEMNVSTLELGDSALYLCASALQGGGYTFGSGTRLTVV.

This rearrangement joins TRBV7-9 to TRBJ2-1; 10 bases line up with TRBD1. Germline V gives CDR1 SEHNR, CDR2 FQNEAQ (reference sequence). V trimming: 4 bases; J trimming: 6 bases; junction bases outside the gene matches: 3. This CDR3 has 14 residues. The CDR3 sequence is CASSSTGGSNEQFF. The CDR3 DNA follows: TGTGCCAGCAGCTCGACAGGGGGCTCCAATGAGCAGTTCTTC.

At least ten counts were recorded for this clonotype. The chain's CDR3 is CASSPRYGSYEQYF. The CDR3 coding sequence is TGTGCCAGCAGCCCAAGATACGGCTCCTACGAGCAGTACTTC. This chain joins TRBV7-6 and TRBJ2-7; D gene ambiguous. This CDR3 has 14 residues. From germline, CDR1 is SGHVS and CDR2 FNYEAQ. With 5 bases removed from V and 0 bases from J, the gap between germline ends came to 11 bases.

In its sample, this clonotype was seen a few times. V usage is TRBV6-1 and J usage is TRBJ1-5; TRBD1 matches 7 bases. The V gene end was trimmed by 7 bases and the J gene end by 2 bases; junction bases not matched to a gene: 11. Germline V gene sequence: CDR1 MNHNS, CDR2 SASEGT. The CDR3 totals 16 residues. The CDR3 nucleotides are TGTGCCAGCACTCGGACAGGCGCTAAGGGCAATCAGCCCCAGCATTTT. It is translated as CASTRTGAKGNQPQHF.

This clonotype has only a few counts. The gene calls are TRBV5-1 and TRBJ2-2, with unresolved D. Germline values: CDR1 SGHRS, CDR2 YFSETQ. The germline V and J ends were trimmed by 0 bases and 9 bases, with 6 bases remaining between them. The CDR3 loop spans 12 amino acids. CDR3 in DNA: TGCGCCAGCAGCTTGGGGCTCCGGGAGCTGTTTTTT. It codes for CASSLGLRELFF.

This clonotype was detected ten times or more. The CDR3 reads CSAQSPGEQYF. CDR3 coding DNA: TGCAGCGCCCAGAGCCCCGGCGAGCAGTACTTC. The gene calls are TRBV29-1 and TRBJ2-7; no reliable D call. Trimming left V 7 bases short and J 6 bases short, with 13 bases between. This CDR3 has 11 amino acids. Germline CDR1 reads SQVTM; CDR2 reads ANQGSEA.

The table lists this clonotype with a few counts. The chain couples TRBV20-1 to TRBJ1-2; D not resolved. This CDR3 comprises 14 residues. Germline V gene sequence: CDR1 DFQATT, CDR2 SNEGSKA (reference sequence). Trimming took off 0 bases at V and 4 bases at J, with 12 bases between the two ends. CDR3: CSARDSGRGYGYTF. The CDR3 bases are TGCAGTGCTAGAGATTCGGGCCGGGGCTATGGCTACACCTTC.

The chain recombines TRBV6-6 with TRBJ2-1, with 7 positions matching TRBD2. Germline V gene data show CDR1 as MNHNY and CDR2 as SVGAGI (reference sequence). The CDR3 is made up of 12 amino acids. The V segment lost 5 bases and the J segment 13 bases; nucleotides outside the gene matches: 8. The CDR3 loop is CASSQLRGRQFF. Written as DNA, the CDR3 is TGTGCCAGCAGTCAGCTTCGCGGGAGACAGTTCTTC.